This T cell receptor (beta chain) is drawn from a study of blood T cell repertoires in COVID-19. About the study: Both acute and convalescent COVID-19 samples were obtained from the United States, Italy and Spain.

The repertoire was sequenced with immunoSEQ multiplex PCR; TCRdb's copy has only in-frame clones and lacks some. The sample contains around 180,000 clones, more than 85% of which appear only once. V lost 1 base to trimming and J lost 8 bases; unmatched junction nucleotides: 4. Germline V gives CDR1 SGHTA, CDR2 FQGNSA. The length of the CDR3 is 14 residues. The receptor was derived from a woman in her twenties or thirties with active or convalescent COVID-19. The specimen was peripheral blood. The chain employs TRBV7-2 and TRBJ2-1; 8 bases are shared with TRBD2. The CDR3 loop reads CASSLGGRLYEQFF. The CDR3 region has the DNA TGTGCCAGCAGCTTAGGCGGGAGGCTTTATGAGCAGTTCTTC.